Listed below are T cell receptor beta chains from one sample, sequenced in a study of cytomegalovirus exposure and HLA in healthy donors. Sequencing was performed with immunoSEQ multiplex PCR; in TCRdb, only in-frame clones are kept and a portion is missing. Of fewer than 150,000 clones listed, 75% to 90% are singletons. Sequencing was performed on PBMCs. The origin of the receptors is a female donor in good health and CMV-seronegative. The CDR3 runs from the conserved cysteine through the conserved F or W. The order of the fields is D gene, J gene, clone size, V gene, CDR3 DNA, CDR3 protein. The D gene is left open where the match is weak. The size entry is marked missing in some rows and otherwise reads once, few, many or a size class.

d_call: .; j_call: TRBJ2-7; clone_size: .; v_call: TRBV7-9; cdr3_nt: TGTGCCAGCAGCTTGTTACCGGGACTCGACTACGAGCAGTACTTC; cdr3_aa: CASSLLPGLDYEQYF
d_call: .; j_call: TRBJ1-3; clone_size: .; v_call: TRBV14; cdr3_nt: TGTGCCAGCAGCCAAGGACTTGGAAACACCATATATTTT; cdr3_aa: CASSQGLGNTIYF
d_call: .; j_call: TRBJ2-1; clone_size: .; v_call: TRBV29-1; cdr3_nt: TGCAGCGTTGTCCCCTCATTAGACAATGAGCAGTTCTTC; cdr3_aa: CSVVPSLDNEQFF
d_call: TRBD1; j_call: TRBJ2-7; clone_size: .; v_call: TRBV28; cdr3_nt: TGTGCCAGCAGTCCATGGACAGGGATGGGCTCCTACGAGCAGTACTTC; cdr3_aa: CASSPWTGMGSYEQYF
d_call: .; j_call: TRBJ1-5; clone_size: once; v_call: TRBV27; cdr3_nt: TGTGCCAGCAGTTTATCTATGTATTCGGGAACGGGAAATCAGCCCCAGCATTTT; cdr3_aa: CASSLSMYSGTGNQPQHF
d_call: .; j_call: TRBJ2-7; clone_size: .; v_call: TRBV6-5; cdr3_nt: TGTGCCAGCAGTTACGACCCTAGCGTCTACGAGCAGTACTTC; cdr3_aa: CASSYDPSVYEQYF
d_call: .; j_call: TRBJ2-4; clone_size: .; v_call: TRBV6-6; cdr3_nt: TGTGCCAGCAGTACTGAAGCCAAAAACATTCAGTACTTC; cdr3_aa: CASSTEAKNIQYF
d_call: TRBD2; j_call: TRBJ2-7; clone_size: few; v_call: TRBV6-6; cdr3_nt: TGTGCCAGCAGTCAGGGTGGGAGGGCCGCCTACGAGCAGTACTTC; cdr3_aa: CASSQGGRAAYEQYF
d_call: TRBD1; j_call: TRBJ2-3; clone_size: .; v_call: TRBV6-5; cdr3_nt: TGTGCCAGCAGTCGGACAGGGGTCACAGATACGCAGTATTTT; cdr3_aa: CASSRTGVTDTQYF
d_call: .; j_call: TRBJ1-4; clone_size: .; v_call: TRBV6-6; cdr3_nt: TGTGCCAGCAGTTACTCTTTGCAGGCCCCTGAAAAACTGTTTTTT; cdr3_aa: CASSYSLQAPEKLFF
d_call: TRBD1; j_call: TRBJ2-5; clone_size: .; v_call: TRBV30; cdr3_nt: TGTGCCTGGAGCGGGACAGAGATTCAAGAGACCCAGTACTTC; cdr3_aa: CAWSGTEIQETQYF
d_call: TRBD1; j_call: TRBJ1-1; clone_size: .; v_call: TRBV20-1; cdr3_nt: TGCAGTGCTAGGGATGACAGGGCTGCTTTCTTT; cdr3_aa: CSARDDRAAFF
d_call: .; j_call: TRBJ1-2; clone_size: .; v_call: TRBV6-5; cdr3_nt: TGTGCCAGCAGTTACCTTAAAGGGGCTAACTATGGCTACACCTTC; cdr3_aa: CASSYLKGANYGYTF
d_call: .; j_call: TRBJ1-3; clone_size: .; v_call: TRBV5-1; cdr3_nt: TGCGCCAGCAGCACCCAAACAGGCTACTCTGGAAACACCATATATTTT; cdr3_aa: CASSTQTGYSGNTIYF
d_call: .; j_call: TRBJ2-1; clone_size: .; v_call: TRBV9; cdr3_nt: TGTGCCAGCAGCGTAGAGGTAGCATCGTACAATGAGCAGTTCTTC; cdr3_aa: CASSVEVASYNEQFF
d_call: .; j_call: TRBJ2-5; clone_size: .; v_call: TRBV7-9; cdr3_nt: TGTGCCAGCAGCCCCCAGGAGACCCAGTACTTC; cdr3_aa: CASSPQETQYF
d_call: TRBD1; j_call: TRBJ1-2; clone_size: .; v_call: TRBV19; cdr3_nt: TGTGCCAGTATCCGACAGGGGGCGCAGGGCTATGGCTACACCTTC; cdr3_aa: CASIRQGAQGYGYTF
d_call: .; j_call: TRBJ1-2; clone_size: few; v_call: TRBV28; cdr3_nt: TGTGCCAGCAGTTTAAGGGGCTATGGCTACACCTTC; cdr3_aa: CASSLRGYGYTF
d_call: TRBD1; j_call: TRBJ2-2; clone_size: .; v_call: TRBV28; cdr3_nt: TGTGCCAGCCTTGATACAGGGGGCTACGTCACCGGGGAGCTGTTTTTT; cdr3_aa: CASLDTGGYVTGELFF
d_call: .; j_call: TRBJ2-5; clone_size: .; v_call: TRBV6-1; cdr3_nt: TGTGCCAGCAGGTCAGAAGCGAGCGAGGGAGAGACCCAGTACTTC; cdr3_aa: CASRSEASEGETQYF
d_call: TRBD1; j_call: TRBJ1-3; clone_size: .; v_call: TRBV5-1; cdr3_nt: TGCGCCAGCAGCTTACGCACAGGGGAAAACACCATATATTTT; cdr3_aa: CASSLRTGENTIYF
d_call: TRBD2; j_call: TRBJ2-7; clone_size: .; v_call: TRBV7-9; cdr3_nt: TGTGCCAGCAGCTCCGAACCCGGGACTACCACCTACGAGCAGTACTTC; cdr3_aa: CASSSEPGTTTYEQYF
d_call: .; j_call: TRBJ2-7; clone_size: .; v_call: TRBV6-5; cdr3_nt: TGTGCCAGCAGTCCCCGGGCGTCAGGGGACGAGCAGTACTTC; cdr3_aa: CASSPRASGDEQYF
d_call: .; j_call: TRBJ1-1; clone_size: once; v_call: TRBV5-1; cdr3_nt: TGCGCCAGCAGCTTGGAGTACGCTACCTTGAACACTGAAGCTTTCTTT; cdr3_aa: CASSLEYATLNTEAFF
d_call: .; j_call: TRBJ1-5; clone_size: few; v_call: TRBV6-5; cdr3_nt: TGTGCCAGCAATAGAGGTCCCCAACTCAATCAACCCCAGCATTTT; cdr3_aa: CASNRGPQLNQPQHF
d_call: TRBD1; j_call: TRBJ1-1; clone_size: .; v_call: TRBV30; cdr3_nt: TGTGCCTGGAGGGGACAGGGGAACACTGAAGCTTTCTTT; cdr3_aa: CAWRGQGNTEAFF
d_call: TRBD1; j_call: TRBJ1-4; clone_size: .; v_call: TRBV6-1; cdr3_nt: TGTGCCAGCAGTGAAGCGACAGGGGTTGTGGAAAAACTGTTTTTT; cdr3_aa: CASSEATGVVEKLFF
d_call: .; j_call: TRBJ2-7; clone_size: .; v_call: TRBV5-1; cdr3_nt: TGCGCCAGCAGCTTGTTTGCGGGGAAAGGATACGAGCAGTACTTC; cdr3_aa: CASSLFAGKGYEQYF
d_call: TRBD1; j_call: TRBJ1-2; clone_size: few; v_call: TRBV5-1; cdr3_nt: TGCGCCAGCAGCCACACCGACAGGGGGTTAAATGGCTACACCTTC; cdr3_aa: CASSHTDRGLNGYTF
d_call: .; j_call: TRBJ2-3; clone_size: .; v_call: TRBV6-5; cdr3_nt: TGTGCCAGCAGAAAACAGCGGAGCACAGATACGCAGTATTTT; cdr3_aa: CASRKQRSTDTQYF
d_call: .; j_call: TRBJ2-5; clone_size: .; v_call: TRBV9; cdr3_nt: TGTGCCAGCAGCGTAGGGCTAGCGAGGCGCGGGTCCCAGTACTTC; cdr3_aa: CASSVGLARRGSQYF
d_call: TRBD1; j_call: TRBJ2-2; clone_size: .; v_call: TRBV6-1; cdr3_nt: TGTGCCAGCAGTGCCTCCGGGACAGGGGCGACCGGGGAGCTGTTTTTT; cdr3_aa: CASSASGTGATGELFF
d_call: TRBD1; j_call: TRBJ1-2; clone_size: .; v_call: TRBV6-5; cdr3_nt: TGTGCCAGCAGTCGCCGAGACAGGGATGGCTACACCTTC; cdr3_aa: CASSRRDRDGYTF
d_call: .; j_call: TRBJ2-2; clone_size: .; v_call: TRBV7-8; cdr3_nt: TGTGCCAGCAGCTTACAGGGAGGAAACACCGGGGAGCTGTTTTTT; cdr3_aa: CASSLQGGNTGELFF
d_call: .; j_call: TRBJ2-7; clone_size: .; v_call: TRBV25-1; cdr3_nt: TGTGCCAGCAGTGACTCCGTGGGGAGCTCCTACGAGCAGTACTTC; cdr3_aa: CASSDSVGSSYEQYF
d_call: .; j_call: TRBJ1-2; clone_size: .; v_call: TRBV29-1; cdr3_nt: TGCAGCGTTGAATGGACCCGGACACCCTATGGCTACACCTTC; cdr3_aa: CSVEWTRTPYGYTF
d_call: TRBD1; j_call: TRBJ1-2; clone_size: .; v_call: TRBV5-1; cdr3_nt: TGCGCCAGCAGCGCGGCCGGGACAGGGGTCTATGGCTACACCTTC; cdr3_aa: CASSAAGTGVYGYTF
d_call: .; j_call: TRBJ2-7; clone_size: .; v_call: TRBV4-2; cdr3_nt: TGTGCCAGCAGCCAAGTTCCCTATGGAGTCTACGAGCAGTACTTC; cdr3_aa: CASSQVPYGVYEQYF
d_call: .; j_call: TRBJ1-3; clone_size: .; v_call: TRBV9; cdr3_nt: TGTGCCAGCAGCCTAACCGACAGGCTGGCCTCTGGAAACACCATATATTTT; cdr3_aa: CASSLTDRLASGNTIYF
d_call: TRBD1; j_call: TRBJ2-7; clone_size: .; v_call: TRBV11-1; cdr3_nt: TGTGCCAGCAGCGCGGTCCTGGGACAGTTCTCCTACGAGCAGTACTTC; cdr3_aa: CASSAVLGQFSYEQYF
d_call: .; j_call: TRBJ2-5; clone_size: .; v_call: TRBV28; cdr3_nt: TGTGCCAGCAGTTTACTCCAGGGAGAGACCCAGTACTTC; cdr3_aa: CASSLLQGETQYF
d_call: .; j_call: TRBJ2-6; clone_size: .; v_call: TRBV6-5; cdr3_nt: TGTGCCAGCTTTAGCGTCGGCTCTGGGGCCAACGTCCTGACTTTC; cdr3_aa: CASFSVGSGANVLTF
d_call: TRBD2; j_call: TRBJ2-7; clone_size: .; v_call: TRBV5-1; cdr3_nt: TGCGCCAGCTCTCTAGCGGGACCCTACGAGCAGTACTTC; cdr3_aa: CASSLAGPYEQYF
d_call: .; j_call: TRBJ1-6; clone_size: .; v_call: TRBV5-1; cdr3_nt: TGCGCCAGCAGCTTGGACGGTCCTCGCTATTCACCCCTCCACTTT; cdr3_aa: CASSLDGPRYSPLHF
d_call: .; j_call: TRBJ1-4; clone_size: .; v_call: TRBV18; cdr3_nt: TGTGCCAGCTCACCACAGGGGTATAATGAAAAACTGTTTTTT; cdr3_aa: CASSPQGYNEKLFF
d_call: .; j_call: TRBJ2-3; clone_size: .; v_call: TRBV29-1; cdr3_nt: TGCAGCGTTGAAAGTGGGGCGGATACGCAGTATTTT; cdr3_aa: CSVESGADTQYF
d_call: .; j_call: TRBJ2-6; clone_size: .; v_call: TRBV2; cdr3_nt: TGTGCCAGCAGTGCAGGGCAAGGGGCCAACGTCCTGACTTTC; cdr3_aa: CASSAGQGANVLTF
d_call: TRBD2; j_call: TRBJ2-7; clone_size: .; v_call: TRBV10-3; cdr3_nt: TGTGCCATCAGCGAATCTAGCGGGAGTTACGAGCAGTACTTC; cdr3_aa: CAISESSGSYEQYF
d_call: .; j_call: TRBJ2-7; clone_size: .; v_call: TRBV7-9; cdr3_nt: TGTGCCAGCACCGACACCTTCCCGGCAGCCTACTCCTACGAGCAGTACTTC; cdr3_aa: CASTDTFPAAYSYEQYF
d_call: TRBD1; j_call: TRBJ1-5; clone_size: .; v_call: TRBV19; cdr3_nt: TGTGCCAGTACCCCACTCGACAGGGTTAATCAGCCCCAGCATTTT; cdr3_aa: CASTPLDRVNQPQHF
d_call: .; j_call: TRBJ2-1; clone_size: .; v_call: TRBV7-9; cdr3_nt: TGTGCCAGCAGCTTAACGGGTGGAGGCTTTGGCAATGAGCAGTTCTTC; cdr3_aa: CASSLTGGGFGNEQFF
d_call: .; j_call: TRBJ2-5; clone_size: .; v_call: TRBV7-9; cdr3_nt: TGTGCCAGCAGCGATCCAGGGGAAGAGACCCAGTACTTC; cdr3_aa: CASSDPGEETQYF
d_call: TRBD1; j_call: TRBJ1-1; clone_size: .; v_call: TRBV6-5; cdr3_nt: TGTGCCAGCAGTTCGGCTACAGGGGCGCGTATCACTGAAGCTTTCTTT; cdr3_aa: CASSSATGARITEAFF
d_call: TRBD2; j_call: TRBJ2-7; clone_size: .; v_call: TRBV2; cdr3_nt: TGTGCCAGCAGTGGTGGTAGCGGGATCTCCTACGAGCAGTACTTC; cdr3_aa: CASSGGSGISYEQYF
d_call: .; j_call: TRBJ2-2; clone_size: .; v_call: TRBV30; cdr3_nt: TGTGCCTGGAGATCCCGGGGGAATCGAACCGGGGAGCTGTTTTTT; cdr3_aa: CAWRSRGNRTGELFF
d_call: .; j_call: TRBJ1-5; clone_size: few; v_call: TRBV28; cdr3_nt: TGTGCCAGCACCTTAGGGGGAGCTCTCAATCAGCCCCAGCATTTT; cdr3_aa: CASTLGGALNQPQHF